This is a list of T cell receptor beta chains from one sample in a study of human T cells and chemical hapten exposure. Using its own MiXCR run on the RACE reads, TCRdb lists one record per CDR3 protein. The data show 89,000 or so distinct CDR3 sequences, about 6.6% seen once. Here the sequenced sample was whole blood, taken in connection with sensitization to the hapten diphenylcyclopropenone (DPC). Receptors were obtained from a woman in her thirties with alopecia areata. Some clones in this sample may be carry-over from other donors' samples. Each CDR3 is given with its conserved first and last residue.

v_call	j_call	cdr3_aa
TRBV6-2/TRBV6-3	TRBJ2-7	CASRAGREQYF
TRBV6-1	TRBJ1-5	CASGGRQGDTQPQHF
TRBV6-1	TRBJ1-5	CASSDRGSQPQHF
TRBV7-2	TRBJ2-7	CASGELAGGRLEQYF
TRBV20-1	TRBJ2-3	CSASGHPKTSGALSTDTQYF
TRBV5-6	TRBJ1-6	CASSYTGTGPNSPLHF
TRBV7-9	TRBJ2-7	CASSPTNKLGEQYF
TRBV5-1	TRBJ1-4	CASSTDRRDGLFF
TRBV6-1	TRBJ2-7	CASRREGSEQYF
TRBV9	TRBJ2-7	CASSETPGPEQYF
TRBV30	TRBJ2-3	CSRGSADTQYF
TRBV6-6	TRBJ1-4	CASSSQMFNEKLFF
TRBV2	TRBJ2-3	CASSGELWGGATDTQYF
TRBV20-1	TRBJ1-4	CSFGQGNEKLFF
TRBV7-8	TRBJ2-5	CASSFAGVAGGYQETQYF
TRBV12-3/TRBV12-4	TRBJ1-1	CASSFRGPRAFF
TRBV6-6	TRBJ2-3	CASMVADTQYF
TRBV7-9	TRBJ2-2	CASSAPIETGYSNTGELFF
TRBV18	TRBJ2-7	CASSADSLSYEQYF
TRBV5-1	TRBJ2-7	CASSFGQGGEQYF
TRBV30	TRBJ1-1	CAWSGQGYTEAFF
TRBV2	TRBJ2-7	CASSGTFTFSYEQYF
TRBV20-1	TRBJ1-1	CSASGVLNTEAFF
TRBV7-2	TRBJ1-5	CASSHDRGGNQPQHF
TRBV18	TRBJ2-3	CASSTTIVIDTQYF
TRBV2	TRBJ1-5	CASSEVGRNQPQHF
TRBV18	TRBJ2-5	CASSPPFGTQYF
TRBV7-6	TRBJ1-5	CASSPAHGQPQHF
TRBV7-6	TRBJ1-6	CASSLLDYNSPLHF
TRBV4-1	TRBJ1-2	CASSQGGAVYGYTF
TRBV20-1	TRBJ2-3	CSAPTPSDGTDTQYF
TRBV5-1	TRBJ2-1	CASRPIPGSDNEQFF
TRBV2	TRBJ2-3	CATAGFTDTQYF
TRBV30	TRBJ1-2	CACGTLQGYTF
TRBV7-7	TRBJ2-5	CASSKGIMETQYF
TRBV27	TRBJ2-3	CASTRQGADTQYF
TRBV10-2	TRBJ1-1	CASSEYAAEAFF
TRBV25-1	TRBJ1-1	CATTGGMNTEAFF
TRBV12-3/TRBV12-4	TRBJ1-2	CASRTTGRPGYTF
TRBV18	TRBJ2-7	CASSQQGGYEQYF
TRBV7-9	TRBJ1-4	CASSLLATNEKLFF
TRBV5-1	TRBJ1-1	CASSLGAGTVAFF
TRBV27	TRBJ2-7	CASSYALGWPYEQYF
TRBV7-8	TRBJ2-3	CASSFFEGTDTQYF
TRBV19	TRBJ2-5	CASSLTSGVETQYF
TRBV5-1	TRBJ2-3	CASSVGQTSTDTQYF
TRBV9	TRBJ1-3	CASSVDAQLDGNTIYF
TRBV18	TRBJ1-5	CASSPGQISNQPQHF
TRBV6-2/TRBV6-3	TRBJ1-3	CASRLDLSSGNTIYF
TRBV5-1	TRBJ1-1	CASRLRAGTEKRNTEAFF
TRBV29-1	TRBJ1-3	CSAQLHTVSGNTIYF
TRBV21-1	TRBJ1-2	CASSKRRAVYGYTF
TRBV9	TRBJ1-4	CASSPGDRVGEKLFF
TRBV6-5	TRBJ1-1	CASIRQGGGTEAFF
TRBV6-5	TRBJ1-2	CASSYSTVYGYTF
TRBV29-1	TRBJ2-3	CSVHQGKADTQYF
TRBV7-2	TRBJ2-5	CASSRNQGPQETQYF
TRBV2	TRBJ1-1	CASSEYRPNTEAFF